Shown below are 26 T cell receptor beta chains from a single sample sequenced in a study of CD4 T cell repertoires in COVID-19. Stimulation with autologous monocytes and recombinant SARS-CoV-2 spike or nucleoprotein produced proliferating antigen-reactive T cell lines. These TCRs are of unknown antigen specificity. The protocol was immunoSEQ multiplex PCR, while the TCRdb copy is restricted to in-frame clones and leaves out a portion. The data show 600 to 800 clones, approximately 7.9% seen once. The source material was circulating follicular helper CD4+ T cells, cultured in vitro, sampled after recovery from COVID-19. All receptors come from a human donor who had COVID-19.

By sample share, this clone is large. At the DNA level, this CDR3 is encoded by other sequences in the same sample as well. As DNA, the CDR3 is TGTGCCAGCAGTTTAGGGACAGGGGGAGGCTACACCTTC. It specifies CASSLGTGGGYTF. This chain uses TRBV12-3 or TRBV12-4 with TRBJ1-2; 10 bases fit TRBD1. The CDR3 runs to 13 residues. After removal of 1 base from V and 8 bases from J, the junction contained 1 base not matched to a gene.

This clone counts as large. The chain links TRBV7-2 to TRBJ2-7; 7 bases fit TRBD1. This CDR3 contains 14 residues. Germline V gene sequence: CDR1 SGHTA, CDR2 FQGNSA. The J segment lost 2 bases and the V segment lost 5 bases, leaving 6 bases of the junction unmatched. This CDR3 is CASSVPGQTYEQYF. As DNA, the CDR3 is TGTGCCAGCAGCGTTCCGGGACAGACCTACGAGCAGTACTTC.

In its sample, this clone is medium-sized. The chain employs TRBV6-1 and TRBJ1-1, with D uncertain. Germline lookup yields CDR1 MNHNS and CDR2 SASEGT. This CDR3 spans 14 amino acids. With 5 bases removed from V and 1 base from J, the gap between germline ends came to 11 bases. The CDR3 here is CASSYAETNTEAFF. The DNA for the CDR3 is TGTGCCAGCAGTTATGCCGAGACGAACACTGAAGCTTTCTTT.

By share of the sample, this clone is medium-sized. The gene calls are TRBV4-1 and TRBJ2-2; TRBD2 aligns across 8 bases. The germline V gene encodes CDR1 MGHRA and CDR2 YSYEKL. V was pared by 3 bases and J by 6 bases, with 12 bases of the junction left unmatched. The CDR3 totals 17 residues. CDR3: CASSHLLRGGLSGELFF. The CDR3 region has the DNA TGCGCCAGCAGCCACCTCCTTCGGGGGGGTCTGTCCGGGGAGCTGTTTTTT.

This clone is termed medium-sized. The CDR3 DNA sequence: TGTGCCAGCAGCTCCCCTCGGGGACGATGGGCCTACGAGCAGTACGTC. This encodes CASSSPRGRWAYEQYV. This chain connects TRBV21-1 to TRBJ2-7. TRBV21-1 is designated a pseudogene. The CDR3 totals 16 residues.

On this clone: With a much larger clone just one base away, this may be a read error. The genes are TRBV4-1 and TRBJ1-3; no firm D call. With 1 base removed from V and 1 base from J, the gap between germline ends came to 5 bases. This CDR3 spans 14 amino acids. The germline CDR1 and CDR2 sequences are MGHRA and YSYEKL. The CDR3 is CASSQVQSGNTIYF. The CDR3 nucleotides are TGCGCCAGCAGCCAAGTGCAGTCTGGAAACACCATATATTTT.

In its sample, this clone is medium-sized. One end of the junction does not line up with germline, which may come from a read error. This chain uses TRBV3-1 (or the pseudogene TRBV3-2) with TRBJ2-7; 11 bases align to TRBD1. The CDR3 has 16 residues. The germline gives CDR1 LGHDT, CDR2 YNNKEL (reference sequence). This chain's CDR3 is CASSQVPGQGVYEQYF. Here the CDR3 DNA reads TGTGCCAGCAGTCAAGTCCCGGGACAGGGGGTCTACGAGCAGTACTTC.

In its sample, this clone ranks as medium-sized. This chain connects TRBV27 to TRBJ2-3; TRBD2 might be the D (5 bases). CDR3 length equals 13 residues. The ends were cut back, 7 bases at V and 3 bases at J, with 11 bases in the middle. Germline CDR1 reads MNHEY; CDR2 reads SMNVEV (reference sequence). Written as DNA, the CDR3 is TGTGCCAGCACCCTCCGAGGGACAGATACGCAGTATTTT. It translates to CASTLRGTDTQYF.

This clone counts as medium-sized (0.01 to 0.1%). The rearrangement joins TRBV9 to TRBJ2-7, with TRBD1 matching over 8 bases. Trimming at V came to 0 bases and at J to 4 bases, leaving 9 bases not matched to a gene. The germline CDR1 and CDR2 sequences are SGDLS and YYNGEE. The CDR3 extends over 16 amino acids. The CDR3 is CASSVGAGTGYYEQYF. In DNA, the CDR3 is TGTGCCAGCAGCGTAGGGGCGGGGACAGGATATTACGAGCAGTACTTC.

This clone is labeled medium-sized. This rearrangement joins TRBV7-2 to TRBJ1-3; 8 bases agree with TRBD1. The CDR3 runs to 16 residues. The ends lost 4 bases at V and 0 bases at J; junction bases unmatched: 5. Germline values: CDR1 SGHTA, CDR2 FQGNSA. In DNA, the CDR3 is TGTGCCAGCAGCTCGACAGGGGCCAGCTCTGGAAACACCATATATTTT. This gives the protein CASSSTGASSGNTIYF. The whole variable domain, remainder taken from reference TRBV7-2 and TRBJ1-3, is GAGVSQSPSNKVTEKGKDVELRCDPISGHTALYWYRQSLGQGLEFLIYFQGNSAPDKSGLPSDRFSAERTGGSVSTLTIQRTQQEDSAVYLCASSSTGASSGNTIYFGEGSWLTVV.

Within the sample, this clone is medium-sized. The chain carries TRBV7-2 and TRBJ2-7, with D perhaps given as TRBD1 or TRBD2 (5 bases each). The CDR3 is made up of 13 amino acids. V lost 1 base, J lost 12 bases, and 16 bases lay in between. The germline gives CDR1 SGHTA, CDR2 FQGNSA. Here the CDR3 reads CASSLVQVGNLYV. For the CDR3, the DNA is TGTGCCAGCAGCTTAGTACAGGTCGGGAATTTGTACGTC.

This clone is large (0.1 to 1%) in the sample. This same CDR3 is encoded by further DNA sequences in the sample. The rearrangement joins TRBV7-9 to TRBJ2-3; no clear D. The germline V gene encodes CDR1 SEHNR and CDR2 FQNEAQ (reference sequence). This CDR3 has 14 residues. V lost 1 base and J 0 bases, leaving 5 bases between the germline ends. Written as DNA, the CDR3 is TGTGCCAGCAGCTTAGAGGGAAGCACAGATACGCAGTATTTT. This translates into CASSLEGSTDTQYF.

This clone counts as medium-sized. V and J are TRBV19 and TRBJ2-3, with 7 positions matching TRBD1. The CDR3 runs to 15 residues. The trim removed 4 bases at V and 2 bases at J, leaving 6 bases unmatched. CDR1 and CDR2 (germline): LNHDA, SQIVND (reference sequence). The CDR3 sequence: CASSKGAGLTDTQYF. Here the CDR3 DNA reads TGTGCCAGTAGTAAGGGGGCAGGACTCACAGATACGCAGTATTTT. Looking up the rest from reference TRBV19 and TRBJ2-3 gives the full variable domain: DGGITQSPKYLFRKEGQNVTLSCEQNLNHDAMYWYRQDPGQGLRLIYYSQIVNDFQKGDIAEGYSVSREKKESFPLTVTSAQKNPTAFYLCASSKGAGLTDTQYFGPGTRLTVL.

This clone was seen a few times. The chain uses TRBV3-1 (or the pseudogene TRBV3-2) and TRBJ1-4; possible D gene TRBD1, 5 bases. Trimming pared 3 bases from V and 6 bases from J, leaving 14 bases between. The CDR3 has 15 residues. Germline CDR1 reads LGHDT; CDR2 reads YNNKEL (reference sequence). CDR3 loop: CASSHQGIADEKLFF. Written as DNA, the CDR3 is TGTGCCAGCAGCCACCAGGGTATTGCTGATGAAAAACTGTTTTTT.

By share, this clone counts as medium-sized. In DNA, the CDR3 is TGTGCCAGCAGGCCCGGGGACCCTGGGGCCAACGTCCTGACTTTC. It specifies CASRPGDPGANVLTF. This rearrangement joins TRBV27 to TRBJ2-6, with D possibly called TRBD1 or TRBD2 (5 bases each). This CDR3 spans 15 amino acids. From germline, CDR1 is MNHEY and CDR2 SMNVEV (reference sequence). V dropped 6 bases and J dropped 2 bases, with 11 bases sitting between them.

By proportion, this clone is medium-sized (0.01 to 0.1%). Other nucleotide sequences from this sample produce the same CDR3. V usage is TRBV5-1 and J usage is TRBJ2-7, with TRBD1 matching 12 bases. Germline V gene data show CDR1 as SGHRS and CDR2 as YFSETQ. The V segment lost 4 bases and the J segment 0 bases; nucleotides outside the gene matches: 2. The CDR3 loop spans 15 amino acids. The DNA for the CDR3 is TGCGCCAGCAGCCCGGGACAGGGGGCCTCCTACGAGCAGTACGTC. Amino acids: CASSPGQGASYEQYV.

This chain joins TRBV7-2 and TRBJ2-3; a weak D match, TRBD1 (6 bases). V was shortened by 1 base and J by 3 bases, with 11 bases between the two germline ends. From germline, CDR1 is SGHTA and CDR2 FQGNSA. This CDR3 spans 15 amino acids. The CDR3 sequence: CASSLVQGRTDTQYF. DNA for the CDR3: TGTGCCAGCAGCTTAGTGCAGGGGAGAACAGATACGCAGTATTTT.

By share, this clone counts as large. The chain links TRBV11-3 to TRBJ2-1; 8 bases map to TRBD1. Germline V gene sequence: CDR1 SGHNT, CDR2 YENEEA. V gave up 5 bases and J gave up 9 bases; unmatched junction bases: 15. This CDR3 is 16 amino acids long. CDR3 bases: TGTGCCAGCAGCCCACACCCTTGGACAGGGTTGGGTGAGCAGTTCTTC. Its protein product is CASSPHPWTGLGEQFF.

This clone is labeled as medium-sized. CDR3 residues: CAWSVGGSGGRGDEQFF. For the CDR3, the DNA is TGTGCCTGGAGTGTAGGTGGTTCGGGCGGGAGGGGGGATGAGCAGTTCTTC. This sequence joins TRBV30 and TRBJ2-1, with TRBD2 identical over 9 bases. The CDR3 length is 17 residues. CDR1 is GTSNPN and CDR2 is SVGIG in the germline V gene (reference sequence). The V segment lost 0 bases and the J segment 8 bases; nucleotides outside the gene matches: 14.

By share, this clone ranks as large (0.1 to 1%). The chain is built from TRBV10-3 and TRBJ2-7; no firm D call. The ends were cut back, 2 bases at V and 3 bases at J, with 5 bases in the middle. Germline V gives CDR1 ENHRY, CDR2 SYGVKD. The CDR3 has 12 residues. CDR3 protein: CAISEAGYEQYV. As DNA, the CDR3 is TGTGCCATCAGTGAGGCCGGCTACGAGCAGTACGTC.

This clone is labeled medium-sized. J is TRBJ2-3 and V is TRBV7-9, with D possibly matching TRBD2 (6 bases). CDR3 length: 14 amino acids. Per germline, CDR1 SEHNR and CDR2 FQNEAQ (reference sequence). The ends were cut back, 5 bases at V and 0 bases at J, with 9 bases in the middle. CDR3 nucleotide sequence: TGTGCCAGCAGCCGGGAGTCTAGCACAGATACGCAGTATTTT. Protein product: CASSRESSTDTQYF.

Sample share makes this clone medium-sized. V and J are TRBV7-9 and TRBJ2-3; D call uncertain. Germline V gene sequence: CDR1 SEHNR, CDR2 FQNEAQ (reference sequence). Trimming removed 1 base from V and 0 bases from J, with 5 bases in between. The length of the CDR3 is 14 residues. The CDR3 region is CASSLVGSTDTQYF. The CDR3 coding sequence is TGTGCCAGCAGCTTAGTTGGTAGCACAGATACGCAGTATTTT.

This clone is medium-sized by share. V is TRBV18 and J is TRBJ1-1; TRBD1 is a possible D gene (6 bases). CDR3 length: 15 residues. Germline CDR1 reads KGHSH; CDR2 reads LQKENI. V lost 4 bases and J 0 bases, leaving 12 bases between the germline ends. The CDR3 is CASSRGASMNTEAFF. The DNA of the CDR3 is TGTGCCAGCTCACGGGGGGCAAGCATGAACACTGAAGCTTTCTTT.

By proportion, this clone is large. Written as DNA, the CDR3 is TGTGCCATCAGTGAGGAGGGGTTGGGGGATACGCAGTATTTT. It codes for CAISEEGLGDTQYF. The chain has TRBV10-3 and TRBJ2-3; the D call may be TRBD1 or TRBD2 (5 bases each). The CDR3 covers 14 residues. The V and J ends lost 2 bases and 6 bases respectively, with 12 bases between them. Germline V lookup: CDR1 ENHRY, CDR2 SYGVKD.

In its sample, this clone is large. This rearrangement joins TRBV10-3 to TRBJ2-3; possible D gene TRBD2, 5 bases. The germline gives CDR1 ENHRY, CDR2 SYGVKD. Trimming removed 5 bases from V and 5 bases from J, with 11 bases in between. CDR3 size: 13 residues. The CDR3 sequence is CAISTRGEDTQYF. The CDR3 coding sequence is TGTGCCATCAGTACCCGGGGTGAAGATACGCAGTATTTT.

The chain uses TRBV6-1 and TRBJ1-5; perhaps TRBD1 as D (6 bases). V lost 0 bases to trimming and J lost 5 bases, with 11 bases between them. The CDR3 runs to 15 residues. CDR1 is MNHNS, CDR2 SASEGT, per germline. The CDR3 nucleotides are TGTGCCAGCAGTGAAGCGGGAGGGGGGGATCAGCCCCAGCATTTT. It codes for CASSEAGGGDQPQHF.